Listed below are T cell receptor beta chains from one sample, sequenced in a study of T cell responses to AZD1222 COVID-19 vaccine. Clones were read by immunoSEQ multiplex PCR, and TCRdb kept only the in-frame ones, dropping some. The sample records about 120,000 clones, around 84% being singletons. Sequencing was performed on peripheral blood, taken on day 0 of AZD1222 vaccination. These receptors were collected from an adult in good health. CDR3s include the opening cysteine and the closing phenylalanine or tryptophan. A D gene is named only where the DNA matches it firmly. Not all rows give a size; the values are once, few, many and, for expanded clones, a class.

TGCGCCAGCAGTGATCAATGGAACACTGAAGCTTTCTTT | CASSDQWNTEAFF | . | TRBV10-1 | . | TRBJ1-1
TGTGCCAGCCAGGGGAGAAAACTGTTTTTT | CASQGRKLFF | . | TRBV18 | few | TRBJ1-4
TGCAGCGTTGAGGGGGGCACTGAAGCTTTCTTT | CSVEGGTEAFF | . | TRBV29-1 | . | TRBJ1-1
TGTGCCAGCAGTTCCGGACAGACCCCATATGGCTACACCTTC | CASSSGQTPYGYTF | . | TRBV28 | . | TRBJ1-2
TGCGCCAGCAGCTTGGAGGGGTTTTCCTATAATTCACCCCTCCACTTT | CASSLEGFSYNSPLHF | . | TRBV5-1 | . | TRBJ1-6
TGTGCCAGCAGTTCCGTAGGCAGGGGGGATATGGAGCAGTACTTC | CASSSVGRGDMEQYF | . | TRBV28 | . | TRBJ2-7
TGTGCCAGCAGTTACGGACGGGCGAGTTTCGGCTACACCTTC | CASSYGRASFGYTF | . | TRBV27 | . | TRBJ1-2
TGTGCCAGCAGTTACGGGAGGCTATCCTACGAGCAGTACTTC | CASSYGRLSYEQYF | . | TRBV6-2/TRBV6-3 | . | TRBJ2-7
TGTGCCAGCAGCCGACAGGGGTCAGCTGGCTACACCTTC | CASSRQGSAGYTF | TRBD1 | TRBV28 | . | TRBJ1-2
TGTGCCAGCAGCCGACCCCCGTACGAAGCTTTCTTT | CASSRPPYEAFF | . | TRBV13 | . | TRBJ1-1
TGTGCCTTAACGAGGGGGGGGAGGGACTACGAGCAGTACTTC | CALTRGGRDYEQYF | . | TRBV30 | . | TRBJ2-7
TGTGCCAGCAGTTACGGACGGGGCTCCTATAATTCACCCCTCCACTTT | CASSYGRGSYNSPLHF | . | TRBV28 | . | TRBJ1-6
TGTGCCAGCAGCCCCCAGGGGAACACTGAAGCTTTCTTT | CASSPQGNTEAFF | . | TRBV4-2 | few | TRBJ1-1
TGTGCCAGCAGTTACGTCAACTCGGGTTACGAGCAGTACTTC | CASSYVNSGYEQYF | . | TRBV6-5 | . | TRBJ2-7
TGTGCCAGCAGTTTAAGAGGTGTCGAGCAGTACTTC | CASSLRGVEQYF | . | TRBV28 | . | TRBJ2-7
TGTGCCAGCAGCGAACCCGGGACAGGGTCCTACGAGCAGTACTTC | CASSEPGTGSYEQYF | TRBD1 | TRBV28 | once | TRBJ2-7
TGTGCCAGCAGTCGGGACAGGGGCAATTCGGGCTATGGCTACACCTTC | CASSRDRGNSGYGYTF | TRBD1 | TRBV2 | . | TRBJ1-2
TGTGCCAGCCTCCAGGGGGGATCCTACGAGCAGTACTTC | CASLQGGSYEQYF | . | TRBV6-6 | . | TRBJ2-7
TGTGCCAGCAGCTCTCCGACAGTCCGCTATGGCTACACCTTC | CASSSPTVRYGYTF | . | TRBV7-9 | . | TRBJ1-2
TGTGCCAGCTCACCAGAGGCAGGGGAAGGCTACACCTTC | CASSPEAGEGYTF | . | TRBV18 | . | TRBJ1-2
TGTGCCAGCAGCTCCGGGACAGGCCAGAATCAGCCCCAGCATTTT | CASSSGTGQNQPQHF | TRBD1 | TRBV7-9 | . | TRBJ1-5
TGCAGCGTTGGGACGGTGAGAGAAGCTTTCTTT | CSVGTVREAFF | . | TRBV29-1 | . | TRBJ1-1
TGTGCCAGCACCCCCGCATGGGTCACCGGGGAGCTGTTTTTT | CASTPAWVTGELFF | . | TRBV6-2/TRBV6-3 | . | TRBJ2-2
TGTGCCAGCAGCTTAGAAAAGGGCGGGGGAACCTACGAGCAGTACTTC | CASSLEKGGGTYEQYF | TRBD2 | TRBV11-3 | . | TRBJ2-7
TGTGCCAGCAGCCAAGTTGCAGGGGCGAATTCACCCCTCCACTTT | CASSQVAGANSPLHF | . | TRBV14 | . | TRBJ1-6
TGTGCCAGCAGCTTAGAGCGGTCAGGAGTATCCTACGAGCAGTACTTC | CASSLERSGVSYEQYF | . | TRBV11-2 | . | TRBJ2-7
TGTGCCAGCAGCATACCGGGACAAGGGACCGTTGGGCAGTACTTC | CASSIPGQGTVGQYF | . | TRBV7-2 | . | TRBJ2-7
TGTGCCAGCAGTTCCGGACAGGGTGACTATGGCTACACCTTC | CASSSGQGDYGYTF | TRBD1 | TRBV7-2 | once | TRBJ1-2
TGTGCCAGCTCACCACCGGCAGTTCAAGAGACCCAGTACTTC | CASSPPAVQETQYF | . | TRBV18 | . | TRBJ2-5
TGTGCCAGTAACTCGCTAGAGAACACTGAAGCTTTCTTT | CASNSLENTEAFF | . | TRBV19 | . | TRBJ1-1
TGTGCCAGCAGTCCCTGGAGGGGAGGCACTGAAGCTTTCTTT | CASSPWRGGTEAFF | . | TRBV27 | . | TRBJ1-1
TGTGCCAGCAGACAGGGGGGCTATAGCAATCAGCCCCAGCATTTT | CASRQGGYSNQPQHF | TRBD1 | TRBV28 | . | TRBJ1-5
TGTGCCATCACAGAGGGGGGGGAGAACACTGAAGCTTTCTTT | CAITEGGENTEAFF | . | TRBV10-3 | . | TRBJ1-1
TGTGCCAGCAGCTTAACCCTCGGGGCCAGATCCTACGAGCAGTACTTC | CASSLTLGARSYEQYF | . | TRBV7-9 | . | TRBJ2-7
TGTGCCAGTAGTTCTATTGGGGCCGGAAACTCCTACGAGCAGTACTTC | CASSSIGAGNSYEQYF | . | TRBV19 | . | TRBJ2-7
TGTGCCAGCAGTTTGTTTATACGGGAGCAGTACTTC | CASSLFIREQYF | . | TRBV6-2/TRBV6-3 | . | TRBJ2-7
TGTGCCAGCAGCCCACGGGGGGTTGGCTACACCTTC | CASSPRGVGYTF | . | TRBV7-9 | . | TRBJ1-2
TGTGCCAGCAGTTTTGGGGGGGTCAAGCAGTACTTC | CASSFGGVKQYF | TRBD2 | TRBV28 | . | TRBJ2-7
TGTGCCAGCTCACCAGGGCAGCGCTACGAGCAGTACTTC | CASSPGQRYEQYF | . | TRBV18 | . | TRBJ2-7
TGTGCCAGCATAGTAGACAGGGGGCTTAAAAACTATGGCTACACCTTC | CASIVDRGLKNYGYTF | TRBD1 | TRBV7-9 | . | TRBJ1-2
TGTGCCTGGAAAGGAATAGGGGGCTTTGCCCATAGTGAAAAACTGTTTTTT | CAWKGIGGFAHSEKLFF | TRBD1 | TRBV30 | . | TRBJ1-4
TGTGCCGGTCAGACAGGGTCCTACGAGCAGTACTTC | CAGQTGSYEQYF | TRBD1 | TRBV2 | . | TRBJ2-7
TGTGCCAGCAGCCCGCCGGGGATCTACGAGCAGTACTTC | CASSPPGIYEQYF | . | TRBV28 | . | TRBJ2-7
TGTGCCAGCAGTTTATGGGGGGACAGGGACGGTGAGGAGCAGTACTTC | CASSLWGDRDGEEQYF | TRBD1 | TRBV28 | . | TRBJ2-7
TGTGCCAGCAGCTTTGATCGGGCAGGAGAGCAGTACTTC | CASSFDRAGEQYF | . | TRBV7-3 | . | TRBJ2-7
TGTGCCAGCAGTTACTGGGGGACAGCAGAATATGGCTACACCTTC | CASSYWGTAEYGYTF | TRBD1 | TRBV6-6 | once | TRBJ1-2
TGTGCCAGCAGTTTCACAGGAGCGGGAAACACCATATATTTT | CASSFTGAGNTIYF | . | TRBV27 | . | TRBJ1-3
TGTGCCAGCAGCCCGCGGACAGGATTCGATAATTCACCCCTCCACTTT | CASSPRTGFDNSPLHF | TRBD1 | TRBV7-8 | . | TRBJ1-6
TGTGCCAGCAGACCTTCCGGGACAGCAGGGAATCAGCCCCAGCATTTT | CASRPSGTAGNQPQHF | TRBD1 | TRBV28 | few | TRBJ1-5
TGTGCCAGCACTGTCGCCTACGAGCAGTACTTC | CASTVAYEQYF | . | TRBV28 | . | TRBJ2-7